The 13 T cell receptor beta chains below were found in one sample sequenced in a study of shared clonotypes between healthy human individuals. The table came from immunoSEQ multiplex PCR; TCRdb's copy has only in-frame clones and leaves some out. The data show under 1,100,000 clones, 75% to 80% seen once. The sample was memory CD4+ T cells from PBMCs. Documented subset: CD45RA-negative fraction. Receptor source: a man younger than 30 in good health. Some clones in this sample may be carry-over from other donors' samples.

This clone was detected a few times. This chain uses TRBV4-2 with TRBJ2-2; no clear D. Trimming removed 0 bases from V and 2 bases from J, with 10 bases in between. The germline CDR1 and CDR2 sequences are LGHNA and YNFKEQ. The CDR3 loop spans 16 amino acids. In DNA form, the CDR3 reads TGTGCCAGCAGCCAAGAGCGGCTTCTTAACACCGGGGAGCTGTTTTTT. Amino acid sequence: CASSQERLLNTGELFF.

The chain recombines TRBV19 with TRBJ2-2; D may be TRBD1 (7 bases). The CDR3 consists of 18 residues. V was pared by 2 bases and J by 5 bases, with 21 bases between. In germline, CDR1 is LNHDA, CDR2 SQIVND (reference sequence). For the CDR3, the DNA is TGTGCCAGTAGTATAAGTCCCCGGACAGGAGGGGAGACCGGGGAGCTGTTTTTT. Residues: CASSISPRTGGETGELFF.

This chain joins TRBV5-1 and TRBJ2-3, with D unresolved. CDR3 length: 15 residues. V was pared by 4 bases and J by 3 bases, with 15 bases between. The germline V gene has CDR1 SGHRS and CDR2 YFSETQ. The CDR3 DNA follows: TGCGCCAGCAGCATGGCATTCGGGTTAACAGATACGCAGTATTTT. Translated, it gives CASSMAFGLTDTQYF.

The chain joins TRBV5-1 to TRBJ2-3; 11 bases align to TRBD1. V shed 0 bases and J 4 bases; nucleotides not matched to a gene: 7. CDR1 and CDR2 (germline): SGHRS, YFSETQ. CDR3 length: 17 residues. The CDR3, as DNA: TGCGCCAGCAGCTTGGCCGGACAGGGGGCGTCGGCAGATACGCAGTATTTT. It translates to CASSLAGQGASADTQYF.

This clone was detected once. The chain carries TRBV6-4 and TRBJ1-1; D not certain. V was shortened by 8 bases and J by 5 bases, with 15 bases between the two germline ends. The CDR3 is made up of 13 amino acids. Looked up from germline, CDR1 is MRHNA and CDR2 is SNTAGT. Written as DNA, the CDR3 is TGTGCCAGCGGGTCCCAGGCGGGGACTGAAGCTTTCTTT. Translated, it gives CASGSQAGTEAFF.

The chain links TRBV29-1 to TRBJ2-5; 7 nucleotides line up with TRBD1. The DNA end favors TRBJ2-7, so the J call may be wrong. This CDR3 is built from 14 residues. Germline V gives CDR1 SQVTM, CDR2 ANQGSEA. This CDR3 is CSARTGTESYEQYF. CDR3 DNA sequence: TGCAGCGCCCGAACCGGGACAGAATCCTACGAGCAGTACTTC.

This clone was picked up one time. The genes are TRBV19 and TRBJ2-7; 7 bases line up with TRBD1. Losses at the gene ends were 4 bases for V and 3 bases for J; bases not matched to a gene: 9. The CDR3 is made up of 15 amino acids. In germline, CDR1 is LNHDA, CDR2 SQIVND (reference sequence). The CDR3 protein is CASSTKRQGIYEQYF. CDR3 bases: TGTGCCAGTAGTACCAAACGACAGGGAATCTACGAGCAGTACTTC.

The gene calls are TRBV28 and TRBJ1-5; no clear D gene. Trimming cost V 3 bases and J 6 bases, with 9 bases left between them. Germline V gene sequence: CDR1 MDHEN, CDR2 SYDVKM. The CDR3 runs 13 residues. The CDR3 DNA reads TGTGCCAGCAGTTTGTGGTCGAGTCAGCCCCAGCATTTT. Translation gives CASSLWSSQPQHF.

The rearrangement links TRBV7-2 to TRBJ2-2; 9 positions match TRBD2. The CDR3 totals 19 residues. Germline CDR1 reads SGHTA; CDR2 reads FQGNSA. V lost 7 bases to trimming and J lost 4 bases; unmatched junction nucleotides: 19. The CDR3 DNA reads TGTGCCAGCACCCCCTTAGCGGGGGTACCACTAGCCCGCACCGGGGAGCTGTTTTTT. Protein: CASTPLAGVPLARTGELFF.

In this sample, this clone turned up once. A much larger clone lies one base from this, so it may be a read error. The rearrangement links TRBV30 to TRBJ2-3; 9 nucleotides agree with TRBD2. CDR3 length equals 14 residues. Unmatched junction bases numbered 5, after V lost 2 bases and J lost 5 bases. The V gene's germline CDR1 is GTSNPN and CDR2 SVGIG (reference sequence). The CDR3 loop is CAWSTLAGLDTQYF. As DNA, the CDR3 is TGTGCCTGGAGTACCCTAGCGGGGTTAGATACGCAGTATTTT. The variable domain in full, completed from reference TRBV30 and TRBJ2-3, reads SQTIHQWPATLVQPVGSPLSLECTVEGTSNPNLYWYRQAAGRGLQLLFYSVGIGQISSEVPQNLSASRPQDRQFILSSKKLLLSDSGFYLCAWSTLAGLDTQYFGPGTRLTVL.

The CDR3 loop reads CASSSEQGRYTEAFF. Here the CDR3 DNA reads TGTGCCAGCAGCTCTGAACAGGGGAGGTACACTGAAGCTTTCTTT. The chain combines TRBV7-2 with TRBJ1-1; 7 positions agree with TRBD1. This CDR3 spans 15 amino acids. Germline CDR1 reads SGHTA; CDR2 reads FQGNSA. After removal of 4 bases from V and 3 bases from J, the junction contained 8 bases not matched to a gene.

The CDR3 nucleotides are TGCGCCAGCAGCTCGACACTAGCGGGGGTATACGAGCAGTACTTC. Translating it yields CASSSTLAGVYEQYF. V usage is TRBV5-1 and J usage is TRBJ2-7, with 11 bases identical to TRBD2. The germline gives CDR1 SGHRS, CDR2 YFSETQ. V lost 3 bases and J lost 4; bases outside the gene matches: 6. The CDR3 length is 15 residues.

The chain joins TRBV28 to TRBJ1-3; tentatively, D is TRBD1 (6 bases). The CDR3 covers 15 residues. Germline V gene sequence: CDR1 MDHEN, CDR2 SYDVKM. V was clipped by 5 bases and J by 0 bases, with 11 bases between them. This chain's CDR3 is CASSRTVSSGNTIYF. CDR3 DNA sequence: TGTGCCAGCAGTCGGACAGTTAGCTCTGGAAACACCATATATTTT.